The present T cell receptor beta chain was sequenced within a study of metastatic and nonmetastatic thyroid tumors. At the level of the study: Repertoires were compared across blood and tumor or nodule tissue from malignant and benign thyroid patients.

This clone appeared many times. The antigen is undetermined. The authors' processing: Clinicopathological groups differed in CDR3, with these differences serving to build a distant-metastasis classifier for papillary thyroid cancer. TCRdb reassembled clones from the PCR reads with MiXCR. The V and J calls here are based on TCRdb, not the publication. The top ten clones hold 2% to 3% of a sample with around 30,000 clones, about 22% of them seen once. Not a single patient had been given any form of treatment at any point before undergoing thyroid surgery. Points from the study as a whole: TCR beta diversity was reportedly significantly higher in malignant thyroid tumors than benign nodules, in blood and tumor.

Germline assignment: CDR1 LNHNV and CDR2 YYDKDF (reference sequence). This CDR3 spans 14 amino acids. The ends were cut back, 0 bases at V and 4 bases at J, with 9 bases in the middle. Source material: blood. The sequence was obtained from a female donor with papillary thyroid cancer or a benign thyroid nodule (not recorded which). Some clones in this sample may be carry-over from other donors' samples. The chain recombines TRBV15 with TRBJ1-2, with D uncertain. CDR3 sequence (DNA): TGTGCCACCAGCAGAGATCCCGCAGGCTATGGCTACACCTTC. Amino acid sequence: CATSRDPAGYGYTF.